This T cell receptor (beta chain) was sequenced for a study of graft-versus-host responses after intestinal transplantation (dated by TCRdb to the early 2020s). With respect to the entire study: Recipients received multivisceral, liver-intestinal, or isolated intestinal transplants. All recipients received anti-thymocyte globulin induction followed by maintenance tacrolimus and steroids for around 3 years. Graft-versus-host and host-versus-graft alloreactive T cell clones were tracked in the graft, circulation and bone marrow after intestinal transplantation using bulk TCR-beta CDR3 sequencing. Alloreactive clones were identified by sequencing pre-transplant mixed lymphocyte reaction products and comparing these products with unstimulated pre-transplant donor and recipient T cells. The cohort enrolled 20 to 30 intestinal transplant recipients including one retransplant, and a few patients lacking pretransplant specimens were excluded. A peak of at least 4% donor T cells among recipient peripheral blood mononuclear cells was the definition used for donor T cell macrochimerism. Rather than being sequenced by the commercial service, samples from a few later patients were sequenced in-house on an Illumina MiSeq and processed with MiXCR.

Libraries were built with the immunoSEQ multiplex PCR assay. For most patients, genomic DNA was isolated with the Qiagen DNeasy Blood and Tissue Kit and sent frozen to Adaptive Biotechnologies for TCR sequencing. Adaptive Biotechnologies carried out high-throughput TCR-beta CDR3 sequencing of genomic DNA for most patients. Regarding the original processing steps: TCR sequencing data for roughly 18 patients were retrieved from Adaptive's ImmunoSEQ software; a few other patients were processed with MiXCR and VDJtools. CD4 versus CD8 sorting errors were corrected by removing sequences found in both subsets at a frequency ratio below 5:1. CDR3 nucleotide sequences shared by donor and recipient were removed because the origin of these sequences could not be assigned. To count as alloreactive, a clone needed at least 2-fold expansion over unstimulated cells and a minimum CFSE-low frequency of 0.002% (template counts) or 0.001% (read counts). Clones were considered mappable if detected in sequenced pre-transplant spleen, lymph node, or MLR CFSE-low populations of the donor or recipient. The cumulative frequency of alloreactive clones was calculated as a percentage of all sequences, weighted by copy number. As stored in TCRdb, this immuneACCESS dataset retains in-frame rearrangements with V and J assigned. A fraction of the clones does not appear; measured against another copy, unresolved V genes explain less than half of the discrepancy, and the remainder lacks a known reason. That table furnishes V, J and clone size, whereas the DNA furnished D and trimming. This sample has about 88,000 clones in its table, and over 90% of those were observed once. In total, the top ten clones hold around 0.18% of the sample.

Details on this clone: Its specific antigen is unknown. No base-level quality is on record; no much larger clone is a single base apart.

The time point label, as the study defines it: cells obtained before transplantation from donor or recipient. CD3+CD4+ and CD3+CD8+ populations were FACS-sorted from unstimulated pre-transplant donor and recipient cells taken from spleen or lymph nodes. Study-level results and caveats: The relatively low number and heterogeneity of intestinal transplant patients limited the conclusions. In the allografts of patients with donor T cell macrochimerism, GvH to HvG T cell clonal ratios were high. GvH clones were found in recipient bone marrow, and some of the GvH clones appeared earlier in ileal mucosa or blood, which is consistent with an intestinal mucosal origin. Peak levels of circulating GvH clones were associated with declines in HvG clones early after transplant.

From its cysteine to its phenylalanine, the CDR3 spans 15 amino acids. CDR3 DNA is the only sequence kept; it has 45 bases, read in frame from the first base. The germline V gene gives CDR1 as KGHSH and CDR2 as LQKENI. Trimming takes 6 bases off V and 4 bases off J; junction bases not matched to a gene: 11. This material consisted of unstimulated CD4+ T cells sorted from spleen or lymph node cells, taken before transplant. The V and J segments used are TRBV18 and TRBJ1-2, with 7 bases matching TRBD1. The source is a human donor who was the organ donor for an intestinal transplant. The CDR3 amino acid sequence is: CASSRDSQSLYGYTF. The bases read TGTGCCAGCTCTCGGGACAGCCAAAGCCTCTATGGCTACACCTTC.